This TCR beta chain was identified in a study of early T cells in non-severe SARS-CoV-2 infection. Across the study: Unpaired chains resulted from sequencing bulk RNA of unsorted whole blood. Regarding the study as a whole: Matching results from VDJdb favored anti-spike CD8 responses, leaving private and CD4 specificities undetected.

This clonotype was seen many times. Its antigen is unidentified. Unique molecular identifiers (one per individual cDNA molecule) were attached. Each CDR3 protein is one row after TCRdb ran MiXCR on the 5' RACE reads. Of roughly 86,000 distinct CDR3 sequences in the sample, about 6.5% were seen once. V lost 0 bases to trimming and J lost 7 bases; unmatched junction nucleotides: 5. Germline CDR1 and CDR2: MNHNY and SVGAGI (reference sequence). This CDR3 has 14 residues. What was sequenced was whole blood. The source of this sequence is an adult who was a healthcare worker with PCR-confirmed SARS-CoV-2 infection or an uninfected control (not recorded which). This rearrangement joins TRBV6-6 to TRBJ1-1; TRBD1 matches 7 bases. CDR3 residues: CASSYSGQADEAFF. The CDR3 DNA sequence: TGTGCCAGCAGTTACTCAGGACAGGCCGATGAAGCTTTCTTT.